Below, 24 T cell receptor beta chains from the same sample are listed, as sequenced in a study of regulatory T cells in long-lasting Graves disease (dated by TCRdb to the early 2020s). This sample's time point label indicates: newly diagnosed GD, antithyroid drugs for less than 3 months. For both TCR sequencing and RNA sequencing, RNA was extracted from PBMCs using TRIzol. Libraries were made using multiplex PCR. Instrument on record: Illumina HiSeq 4000. CDR3 regions were amplified by Arm-PCR with iRepertoire HTBI primers to construct TCR beta libraries. Clones were called with MiXCR by TCRdb after fastp trimmed the public reads at Q25, and only in-frame beta chains were retained. Each entry merges the rows of one CDR3 protein and shows their most common DNA and genes. This sample is represented by some 490,000 distinct CDR3 sequences; around 12% of them were singletons. The ten biggest clones cover approximately 9.6% of the sample.

In addition, the sample was reused for a study of T cells in Graves' hyperthyroidism and ophthalmopathy.

Specimen: peripheral blood mononuclear cells (PBMCs), collected at new diagnosis, from a patient treated with antithyroid drugs. These receptors were obtained from a woman aged 30 to 39 with Graves disease. Donor details come from another sample of the same person, matched by shared clones.

This clonotype has at least ten counts. The V gene is TRBV20-1, the J gene TRBJ2-5; D might be TRBD2 (5 bases). The CDR3 length is 15 residues. V was pared by 0 bases and J by 1 base, with 12 bases between. Germline V lookup: CDR1 DFQATT, CDR2 SNEGSKA (reference sequence). CDR3 residues: CSAREPGEPQETQYF. The CDR3 nucleotides are TGCAGTGCTAGAGAACCCGGGGAACCCCAAGAGACCCAGTACTTC.

This clonotype appeared a few times. The J gene is TRBJ2-3, the V gene TRBV19; 9 bases align to TRBD1. This CDR3 comprises 18 residues. CDR1 is LNHDA, CDR2 SQIVND, per germline (reference sequence). Trimming took 2 bases from V and 4 from J; bases not matched to a gene: 13. The CDR3 region has the DNA TGTGCCAGTAGTATAAACCGATCCGGGACAGGGAGGGCAGATACGCAGTATTTT. Encoded protein: CASSINRSGTGRADTQYF.

This clonotype appeared many times. The chain links TRBV28 to TRBJ2-2; no clear D gene. The CDR3 sequence is 13 residues long. Germline CDR1 and CDR2: MDHEN and SYDVKM. V was cut by 6 bases and J by 1 base, with 6 bases left in between. DNA for the CDR3: TGTGCCAGCAGCTTGGGGAACACCGGGGAGCTGTTTTTT. It encodes CASSLGNTGELFF. Full variable domain (remainder filled in from reference TRBV28 and TRBJ2-2): DVKVTQSSRYLVKRTGEKVFLECVQDMDHENMFWYRQDPGLGLRLIYFSYDVKMKEKGDIPEGYSVSREKKERFSLILESASTNQTSMYLCASSLGNTGELFFGEGSRLTVL.

This clonotype was recorded a few times. The J gene is TRBJ1-2, the V gene TRBV20-1; TRBD1 matches at 8 bases. The CDR3 has 13 residues. The germline V gene encodes CDR1 DFQATT and CDR2 SNEGSKA (reference sequence). Losses at the gene ends were 0 bases for V and 4 bases for J; bases not matched to a gene: 1. For the CDR3, the DNA is TGCAGTGCTAGAGAGGACAGGGTCTATGGCTACACCTTC. Residues: CSAREDRVYGYTF.

This clonotype was counted once. This may stem from a read error, because a much larger clone lies one nucleotide away. The chain couples TRBV29-1 to TRBJ2-5, with a tentative D call TRBD2 (5 bases). Germline CDR1 is SQVTM and CDR2 is ANQGSEA. The CDR3 is 12 residues long. The germline V and J ends were trimmed by 5 bases and 5 bases, with 12 bases remaining between them. The CDR3 bases are TGCAGCGTTAAGGAGGATCGGGAGACCCAGTACTTC. This gives the protein CSVKEDRETQYF.

This clonotype was seen repeatedly, ten times or more. This rearrangement joins TRBV7-9 to TRBJ2-1, with 8 bases lining up with TRBD2. The CDR3 loop spans 18 amino acids. The germline V gene has CDR1 SEHNR and CDR2 FQNEAQ (reference sequence). With 5 bases clipped from V and 4 bases from J, the junction kept 16 bases outside the gene matches. CDR3 sequence (DNA): TGTGCCAGCAGCGGGTTAGCGGGACCCCATCCCCTTTACAATGAGCAGTTCTTC. This gives the protein CASSGLAGPHPLYNEQFF.

The chain couples TRBV4-3 to TRBJ1-1; D gene unclear. Trimming pared 3 bases from V and 0 bases from J, leaving 5 bases between. Germline V CDR1 and CDR2: LGHNA, YSLEER. The CDR3 has 13 amino acids. The CDR3: CASSHVLNTEAFF. The DNA of the CDR3 is TGCGCCAGCAGCCATGTCCTGAACACTGAAGCTTTCTTT.

This clonotype was seen a handful of times. The chain couples TRBV5-1 to TRBJ2-7, with a weak D call TRBD1 (6 bases). CDR1 and CDR2 (germline): SGHRS, YFSETQ. Trimming shortened V by 4 bases and J by 3 bases, and 14 bases separated the two germline ends. This CDR3 has 14 amino acids. The CDR3 nucleotides read TGCGCCAGCAGCCTAGGGGGACCCATCTACGAGCAGTACTTC. Translated: CASSLGGPIYEQYF. The entire variable domain, with the rest obtained from reference TRBV5-1 and TRBJ2-7, is as follows: KAGVTQTPRYLIKTRGQQVTLSCSPISGHRSVSWYQQTPGQGLQFLFEYFSETQRNKGNFPGRFSGRQFSNSRSEMNVSTLELGDSALYLCASSLGGPIYEQYFGPGTRLTVT.

This clonotype has a count of ten or more. The chain's CDR3 is CASSQGGGFQPQHF. The CDR3 DNA reads TGTGCCAGCAGCCAAGGGGGAGGGTTTCAGCCCCAGCATTTT. The J gene is TRBJ1-5, the V gene TRBV3-1; D call uncertain. From germline, CDR1 is LGHDT and CDR2 YNNKEL (reference sequence). The CDR3 covers 14 residues. The germline V and J ends were trimmed by 1 base and 6 bases, with 10 bases remaining between them. Full variable domain (rest looked up from reference TRBV3-1 and TRBJ1-5): DTAVSQTPKYLVTQMGNDKSIKCEQNLGHDTMYWYKQDSKKFLKIMFSYNNKELIINETVPNRFSPKSPDKAHLNLHINSLELGDSAVYFCASSQGGGFQPQHFGDGTRLSIL.

In its sample, this clonotype was seen many times. The rearrangement links TRBV2 to TRBJ1-1; D ambiguous. V was cut by 4 bases and J by 1 base, with 7 bases left in between. CDR3 length equals 13 residues. Germline V gene lookup returns CDR1 SNHLY and CDR2 FYNNEI. The CDR3 is CASSAYGNTEAFF. The CDR3 DNA follows: TGTGCCAGCAGTGCTTACGGGAACACTGAAGCTTTCTTT.

This chain joins TRBV20-1 and TRBJ2-7; the D is unclear. From germline, CDR1 is DFQATT and CDR2 SNEGSKA (reference sequence). Between the trimmed V and J ends, which lost 5 bases and 2 bases, there was a span of 4 bases. This CDR3 is 10 amino acids long. The CDR3 spells CSASTYEQYF. The CDR3 nucleotides read TGCAGTGCTTCGACCTACGAGCAGTACTTC.

This clonotype came up a few times. The rearrangement joins TRBV28 to TRBJ1-1; a possible D gene is TRBD1 (6 bases). The V gene's germline CDR1 is MDHEN and CDR2 SYDVKM. Trimming took 6 bases from V and 0 from J, leaving 17 bases between them. There are 16 residues in the CDR3. The CDR3: CASSRGGGGMNTEAFF. The CDR3 region has the DNA TGTGCCAGCAGCCGGGGGGGGGGGGGCATGAACACTGAAGCTTTCTTT.

This clonotype was detected only a few times. The chain combines TRBV6-1 with TRBJ1-5, with D possibly being TRBD1 (6 bases). Germline values: CDR1 MNHNS, CDR2 SASEGT. V was shortened by 6 bases and J by 1 base, with 10 bases between the two germline ends. The CDR3 is made up of 14 amino acids. This CDR3 reads CASRSGTSNQPQHF. The CDR3, as DNA: TGTGCCAGCAGGTCTGGGACAAGCAATCAGCCCCAGCATTTT.

The chain has TRBV29-1 and TRBJ1-2, with TRBD1 as a possible D gene (5 bases). The V gene's germline CDR1 is SQVTM and CDR2 ANQGSEA. V lost 1 base, J lost 6 bases, and 6 bases lay in between. CDR3 length equals 11 residues. In DNA, the CDR3 is TGCAGCGTTGAAGGCAGGGATGGCTACACCTTC. Its translation: CSVEGRDGYTF. The whole variable domain, remainder taken from reference TRBV29-1 and TRBJ1-2, is SAVISQKPSRDICQRGTSLTIQCQVDSQVTMMFWYRQQPGQSLTLIATANQGSEATYESGFVIDKFPISRPNLTFSTLTVSNMSPEDSSIYLCSVEGRDGYTFGSGTRLTVV.

Only a few counts were recorded for this clonotype. The rearrangement joins TRBV5-1 to TRBJ2-5, with D possibly being TRBD1 or TRBD2 (6 bases each). The ends were cut back, 4 bases at V and 1 base at J, with 14 bases in the middle. The CDR3 extends over 15 amino acids. Germline CDR1 and CDR2: SGHRS and YFSETQ. The CDR3 nucleotides read TGCGCCAGCAGCCCCCGGGGGCCTCCCCAAGAGACCCAGTACTTC. It is translated as CASSPRGPPQETQYF.

In the case of this clonotype: This sequence is one base from a far larger clone and is likely a read error. The V gene is TRBV3-1, the J gene TRBJ1-5, with 9 bases fitting TRBD1. The V gene end was trimmed by 3 bases and the J gene end by 3 bases; junction bases not matched to a gene: 3. Germline loops: CDR1 LGHDT, CDR2 YNNKEL (reference sequence). The CDR3 length is 15 residues. Written as DNA, the CDR3 is TGTGCCAGCAGCCACGGGACAGGGACCAATCAGCCCCAGCATTTT. Translation: CASSHGTGTNQPQHF.

The chain links TRBV4-1 to TRBJ2-1; D unclear. CDR3 length equals 14 residues. V was clipped by 1 base and J by 8 bases, with 12 bases between them. In germline, CDR1 is MGHRA, CDR2 YSYEKL. CDR3 loop: CASSQVILGDEQFF. CDR3 sequence (DNA): TGCGCCAGCAGCCAAGTTATCCTTGGGGATGAGCAGTTCTTC.

This rearrangement joins TRBV11-3 to TRBJ2-5; possible D gene TRBD2, 6 bases. V was clipped by 5 bases and J by 6 bases, with 16 bases between them. This CDR3 is built from 14 residues. Germline V gives CDR1 SGHNT, CDR2 YENEEA. The CDR3 nucleotides read TGTGCCAGCAGCCCCCCGGGGGAGGTGAAGACCCAGTACTTC. Translation gives CASSPPGEVKTQYF.

This clonotype has at least ten counts. The V gene is TRBV2, the J gene TRBJ1-5, with TRBD1 matching 8 bases. Trimming removed 6 bases from V and 7 bases from J; junction bases left unmatched: 8. Germline lookup yields CDR1 SNHLY and CDR2 FYNNEI. This CDR3 is built from 14 residues. CDR3 coding DNA: TGTGCCAGCAGCCCGGACAGGGAGGGACAGCCCCAGCATTTT. Translation: CASSPDREGQPQHF. Drawing the rest from reference TRBV2 and TRBJ1-5, the complete variable domain is EPEVTQTPSHQVTQMGQEVILRCVPISNHLYFYWYRQILGQKVEFLVSFYNNEISEKSEIFDDQFSVERPDGSNFTLKIRSTKLEDSAMYFCASSPDREGQPQHFGDGTRLSIL.

The chain uses TRBV14 and TRBJ1-3; D remains ambiguous. The V gene lost 3 bases and the J gene lost 0 bases, with 9 bases spanning the gap. The V gene's germline CDR1 is SGHDN and CDR2 FVKESK. The CDR3 is made up of 15 amino acids. The CDR3 is CASSHFTDSGNTIYF. The CDR3 nucleotides are TGTGCCAGCAGCCATTTTACAGACTCTGGAAACACCATATATTTT.

J is TRBJ1-4 and V is TRBV9; tentative D call: TRBD1 (5 bases). Trimming removed 0 bases at V and 4 bases at J, with 16 bases between. Germline V gene data show CDR1 as SGDLS and CDR2 as YYNGEE. The CDR3 extends over 17 amino acids. CDR3 sequence (DNA): TGTGCCAGCAGCGTAGTCTCTAAGGGGCGGTTTAATGAAAAACTGTTTTTT. Its protein is CASSVVSKGRFNEKLFF. The full variable domain, its missing parts supplied by reference TRBV9 and TRBJ1-4, is DSGVTQTPKHLITATGQRVTLRCSPRSGDLSVYWYQQSLDQGLQFLIQYYNGEERAKGNILERFSAQQFPDLHSELNLSSLELGDSALYFCASSVVSKGRFNEKLFFGSGTQLSVL.

This clonotype showed up many times. The V and J genes are TRBV20-1 and TRBJ1-5; D ambiguous. The CDR3 has 14 residues. V lost 5 bases and J 4 bases, leaving 15 bases between the germline ends. Germline V gives CDR1 DFQATT, CDR2 SNEGSKA (reference sequence). CDR3 residues: CSARPVYGNQPQHF. CDR3 nucleotides: TGCAGTGCTCGACCGGTTTACGGGAATCAGCCCCAGCATTTT.

Many counts were recorded for this clonotype. The chain is built from TRBV27 and TRBJ2-7; D perhaps matches TRBD2 (5 bases). Germline V CDR1 and CDR2: MNHEY, SMNVEV (reference sequence). Trimming removed 5 bases at V and 1 base at J, with 18 bases between. The CDR3 length is 16 residues. The CDR3 reads CASSLSGNQKSYEQYF. For the CDR3, the DNA is TGTGCCAGCAGTCTCTCCGGGAACCAAAAATCCTACGAGCAGTACTTC.

The J gene is TRBJ1-3, the V gene TRBV20-1; 9 nucleotides match TRBD1. The CDR3 runs 19 residues. The germline V gene encodes CDR1 DFQATT and CDR2 SNEGSKA (reference sequence). J was trimmed by 1 base and V by 6 bases; bases with no gene match: 19. The CDR3 nucleotides are TGCAGTGCCGAGAGCCGGGACAGGGACAGGAAGGGTTCTGGAAACACCATATATTTT. The encoded protein is CSAESRDRDRKGSGNTIYF.